This T cell receptor beta chain comes out of a study of blood T cell repertoires in COVID-19. Study information: COVID-19 samples collected from the United States, Italy and Spain covered acute and convalescent phases. PBMCs, B-cell-depleted T cells, or T cells provided the cDNA or gDNA that made up the material.

Authors' methods: Reference gene primer amplification yielded estimated nucleated cell counts. Clones were read by immunoSEQ multiplex PCR, and TCRdb kept only the in-frame ones, dropping some. That table furnishes V, J and clone size, whereas the DNA furnished D and trimming. The sample shows some 120,000 clones, just under 85% of them seen only once. This clone was counted once. Trimming shortened V by 3 bases and J by 6 bases, and 27 bases separated the two germline ends. This CDR3 contains 19 residues. Germline lookup yields CDR1 MGHRA and CDR2 YSYEKL. Sequencing used peripheral blood. The clonotype originates from a human donor in a cohort sampled during active COVID-19. The rearrangement uses TRBV4-1 and TRBJ2-1; D is perhaps TRBD1 (5 bases). CDR3 bases: TGCGCCAGCAGCCACCAACCGCAGGGCGGAACACCCCTTCCCAATGAGCAGTTCTTC. Residues: CASSHQPQGGTPLPNEQFF.